Each of the 14 T cell receptor beta chains below was sequenced from the same sample in a study of shared clonotypes between healthy human individuals. Assay: immunoSEQ multiplex PCR; the TCRdb copy retains only in-frame clones and omits some. The sample yields roughly 100,000 clones, about 72% seen once. Sequenced material: memory CD8+ T cells sorted from blood. Noted subset: CD45RO+ cells pooled with CCR7-negative TemRA cells. The receptors here all came from a woman aged 25 to 45 in good health.

This clone was counted a few times. The chain combines TRBV28 with TRBJ2-7, with D tentatively TRBD2 (6 bases). The CDR3 totals 16 residues. The germline CDR1 and CDR2 sequences are MDHEN and SYDVKM. Trimming pared 5 bases from V and 1 base from J, leaving 18 bases between. The CDR3 DNA follows: TGTGCCAGCAGTCGAGCCTGGGCGGGGAAATCCTACGAGCAGTACTTC. Its translation is CASSRAWAGKSYEQYF.

The chain is built from TRBV6-1 and TRBJ1-1; D unresolved. The CDR3 is 16 residues long. Germline CDR1 is MNHNS and CDR2 is SASEGT. Trimming left V 4 bases short and J 0 bases short, with 15 bases between. CDR3 sequence reads: CASSARGNRMNTEAFF. The CDR3 nucleotides read TGTGCCAGCAGTGCCCGAGGGAATCGGATGAACACTGAAGCTTTCTTT.

The genes are TRBV6-6 and TRBJ2-1, with D possibly TRBD2 on 6 matching bases. The germline V and J ends were trimmed by 4 bases and 9 bases, with 16 bases remaining between them. This CDR3 is 14 amino acids long. Per the germline V gene, CDR1 is MNHNY and CDR2 is SVGAGI (reference sequence). As DNA, the CDR3 is TGTGCCAGCAGTTCTAGACTAGGTTGGGGTGAGCAGTTCTTC. It specifies CASSSRLGWGEQFF.

This clone has only one observation. The V gene is TRBV28, the J gene TRBJ1-2; D remains ambiguous. The CDR3 contains 12 residues. Germline V CDR1 and CDR2: MDHEN, SYDVKM. V was clipped by 3 bases and J by 7 bases, with 9 bases between them. For the CDR3, the DNA is TGTGCCAGCAGTTTCATCGGGAGTGGCTACACCTTC. It codes for CASSFIGSGYTF.

V and J are TRBV27 and TRBJ2-7; tentative D call: TRBD1 (5 bases). This CDR3 contains 13 residues. V was cut by 5 bases and J by 4 bases, with 12 bases left in between. Germline V gene sequence: CDR1 MNHEY, CDR2 SMNVEV (reference sequence). CDR3 in DNA: TGTGCCAGCAGTCACGGACACCCTTACGAGCAGTACTTC. Its translation is CASSHGHPYEQYF.

With regard to this clone: A far larger clone lies a single base away; this is likely a read error. Other DNA sequences in this sample translate to the same CDR3. The V and J genes are TRBV15 and TRBJ1-5; D is unresolved. Germline lookup yields CDR1 LNHNV and CDR2 YYDKDF (reference sequence). The CDR3 contains 15 residues. CDR3 in DNA: TGTGCCACCAGCAGAGCAAGGCTTAGCAATCAGCCTCAGCATTTT. Its protein is CATSRARLSNQPQHF.

Only one count was recorded for this clone. The rearrangement links TRBV6-1 to TRBJ1-5; no firm D call. V was trimmed by 10 bases and J by 7 bases, leaving 23 bases between them. The germline gives CDR1 MNHNS, CDR2 SASEGT. The CDR3 is 15 amino acids. The CDR3 is CATLRLFEGSQPQHF. CDR3 in DNA: TGTGCCACCCTGCGCCTTTTTGAGGGTAGCCAGCCCCAGCATTTT.

CDR3 residues: CASSSLPSAGVQYF. The CDR3 DNA reads TGTGCCAGCAGCTCCCTCCCAAGTGCCGGGGTGCAGTACTTC. The gene calls are TRBV7-2 and TRBJ2-7, with a weak D call TRBD2 (5 bases). The CDR3 length is 14 residues. Trimming stripped 4 bases from V and 9 bases from J, with 19 bases between. In germline, CDR1 is SGHTA, CDR2 FQGNSA. The entire variable domain, with the rest obtained from reference TRBV7-2 and TRBJ2-7, is as follows: GAGVSQSPSNKVTEKGKDVELRCDPISGHTALYWYRQSLGQGLEFLIYFQGNSAPDKSGLPSDRFSAERTGGSVSTLTIQRTQQEDSAVYLCASSSLPSAGVQYFGPGTRLTVT.

There are many counts of this clone. The CDR3 spells CASSEQGGSADTQYF. CDR3 coding DNA: TGTGCCAGCAGTGAGCAGGGCGGGAGCGCAGATACGCAGTATTTT. The chain joins TRBV6-1 to TRBJ2-3; 7 positions agree with TRBD2. With V trimmed by 3 bases and J by 4 bases, 7 bases remained unmatched. Germline CDR1 MNHNS, CDR2 SASEGT. CDR3 size: 15 residues.

This sequence joins TRBV15 and TRBJ2-7; D gene uncertain. The V end was cut by 0 bases, the J end by 6 bases, with 9 bases between. The CDR3 has 13 residues. CDR1 and CDR2 from the germline V gene are LNHNV and YYDKDF (reference sequence). The CDR3 DNA sequence: TGTGCCACCAGCAGAGATAATTGGGGCGAGCAGTACTTC. It specifies CATSRDNWGEQYF.

The rearrangement uses TRBV27 and TRBJ1-5; TRBD1 matches 7 bases. The CDR3 length is 15 residues. V was clipped by 2 bases and J by 1 base; unmatched bases: 2. CDR1 is MNHEY and CDR2 is SMNVEV in the germline V gene (reference sequence). The CDR3 nucleotides read TGTGCCAGCAGTTTAGTGACAGGGAGCAATCAGCCCCAGCATTTT. It encodes CASSLVTGSNQPQHF.

This clone occurred a few times. This CDR3 is CASSPLEQGNQPQHF. In nucleotides, the CDR3 is TGTGCCAGCAGTCCCCTCGAACAGGGGAATCAGCCCCAGCATTTT. The J gene is TRBJ1-5, the V gene TRBV25-1, with 7 bases matching TRBD1. The junction had 8 bases not matched to a gene; V was cut back by 5 bases and J by 4 bases. Per the germline V gene, CDR1 is MGHDK and CDR2 is SYGVNS. The CDR3 has 15 amino acids.

The rearrangement uses TRBV29-1 and TRBJ2-2; no clear D gene. The CDR3 runs 13 residues. Per the germline V gene, CDR1 is SQVTM and CDR2 is ANQGSEA. V dropped 4 bases and J dropped 3 bases, with 9 bases sitting between them. The CDR3 bases are TGCAGCGTTGGCAGCCCGCACACCGGGGAGCTGTTTTTT. Translation gives CSVGSPHTGELFF.

The rearrangement links TRBV28 to TRBJ1-4, with 8 bases aligning to TRBD1. Germline loops: CDR1 MDHEN, CDR2 SYDVKM. Trimming at V came to 6 bases and at J to 8 bases, leaving 11 bases not matched to a gene. There are 15 residues in the CDR3. The DNA of the CDR3 is TGTGCCAGCAGGACGCGTACAGGGGGAGTAGAAAAACTGTTTTTT. Translated: CASRTRTGGVEKLFF.